This entry lists 21 T cell receptor beta chains sequenced from one sample in a study of T-cell memory formation after mild COVID-19. TCRdb analysed the 5' RACE reads with MiXCR anew, one entry per CDR3 protein. The repertoire holds 200,000 to 300,000 distinct CDR3 sequences, with 16% as singletons. Sequencing input: PBMCs or a T cell subset sorted from them (not recorded which). All receptors derive from a man younger than 30 who had mild COVID-19 (a few samples of this study predate the infection). Cell type and time point are not known.

This clonotype came up a few times. J is TRBJ1-2 and V is TRBV7-2; TRBD1 might be the D (6 bases). V lost 8 bases and J 4 bases, leaving 17 bases between the germline ends. CDR3 length equals 14 residues. Germline assignment: CDR1 SGHTA and CDR2 FQGNSA. The CDR3 spells CASETGLGLYGYTF. CDR3 nucleotide sequence: TGTGCCAGCGAAACAGGGCTGGGCCTCTATGGCTACACCTTC.

This clonotype was counted a few times. The chain links TRBV4-2 to TRBJ2-2; D ambiguous. The CDR3 contains 14 residues. The germline V gene encodes CDR1 LGHNA and CDR2 YNFKEQ. Trimming took off 4 bases at V and 4 bases at J, with 10 bases between the two ends. DNA for the CDR3: TGTGCCAGCAGCCCGGCCGTTCTCACCGGGGAGCTGTTTTTT. This translates into CASSPAVLTGELFF.

The chain carries TRBV6-5 and TRBJ2-4; D gene uncertain. Germline assignment: CDR1 MNHEY and CDR2 SVGAGI. The CDR3 loop spans 18 amino acids. V shed 3 bases and J shed 0 bases, with 18 bases lying between them. In DNA, the CDR3 is TGTGCCAGCAGTTATTTTAGGACGGATCCTCTAGCCAAAAACATTCAGTACTTC. Its translation is CASSYFRTDPLAKNIQYF.

The V gene is TRBV14, the J gene TRBJ2-3; 9 bases line up with TRBD1. The CDR3 sequence is 17 residues long. Trimming took 2 bases from V and 1 from J; bases not matched to a gene: 7. The V gene's germline CDR1 is SGHDN and CDR2 FVKESK. CDR3 in DNA: TGTGCCAGCAGCCAACCGTTTACAGGGGGCGGCACAGATACGCAGTATTTT. Protein: CASSQPFTGGGTDTQYF.

The chain joins TRBV27 to TRBJ1-2; 10 positions match TRBD1. V was clipped by 4 bases and J by 4 bases; unmatched bases: 6. CDR1 and CDR2 (germline): MNHEY, SMNVEV (reference sequence). The CDR3 contains 15 residues. As DNA, the CDR3 is TGTGCCAGCAGTTCCTCGACAGGGGGCAGCTATGGCTACACCTTC. Amino acids: CASSSSTGGSYGYTF.

The genes are TRBV4-1 and TRBJ1-1; no clear D. Germline CDR1 reads MGHRA; CDR2 reads YSYEKL. This CDR3 contains 15 residues. Trimming took 4 bases from V and 8 from J, leaving 20 bases between them. CDR3 coding DNA: TGCGCCAGCAGCCGATCCCCGAGCGGCGAAGCCGAAGCTTTCTTT. This encodes CASSRSPSGEAEAFF.

This clonotype appeared a few times. V gene TRBV20-1 combines with J gene TRBJ2-3; 12 positions match TRBD2. Germline trimming cut 5 bases from V and 0 bases from J; bases unmatched to any gene: 6. The germline V gene encodes CDR1 DFQATT and CDR2 SNEGSKA (reference sequence). The CDR3 extends over 16 amino acids. The CDR3 DNA follows: TGCAGTGCTCTCCGGCTAGCGGGGGGGAGCACAGATACGCAGTATTTT. It codes for CSALRLAGGSTDTQYF.

This chain joins TRBV18 and TRBJ2-3, with TRBD1 identical over 8 bases. Trimming cost V 6 bases and J 5 bases; bases outside gene matches: 10. The CDR3 sequence is 15 residues long. Germline CDR1 and CDR2: KGHSH and LQKENI. CDR3 in DNA: TGTGCCAGCTCCGCCGGGACAGGAGGTTTAGATACGCAGTATTTT. This gives the protein CASSAGTGGLDTQYF.

J is TRBJ1-1 and V is TRBV10-3, with D perhaps TRBD1 (5 bases). This CDR3 is built from 13 residues. The V end lost 5 bases, the J end lost 1 base, and 8 bases lay between the germline ends. Per germline, CDR1 ENHRY and CDR2 SYGVKD. This chain's CDR3 is CAISLTGNTEAFF. In nucleotides, the CDR3 is TGTGCCATCAGTCTTACAGGGAACACTGAAGCTTTCTTT.

This clonotype was counted only a few times. The J gene is TRBJ1-1, the V gene TRBV5-1; D remains unclear. Per the germline V gene, CDR1 is SGHRS and CDR2 is YFSETQ. The ends were cut back, 6 bases at V and 1 base at J, with 10 bases in the middle. The CDR3 runs to 13 residues. CDR3 nucleotide sequence: TGCGCCAGCATGGCAGAGCCGAACACTGAAGCTTTCTTT. It yields the protein CASMAEPNTEAFF. The full variable domain, rest sourced from reference TRBV5-1 and TRBJ1-1, is KAGVTQTPRYLIKTRGQQVTLSCSPISGHRSVSWYQQTPGQGLQFLFEYFSETQRNKGNFPGRFSGRQFSNSRSEMNVSTLELGDSALYLCASMAEPNTEAFFGQGTRLTVV.

This CDR3 is CASSLDPLSTDTQYF. In DNA, the CDR3 is TGCGCCAGCAGCTTGGATCCCCTTAGCACAGATACGCAGTATTTT. The genes are TRBV5-1 and TRBJ2-3; D gene uncertain. This CDR3 has 15 residues. Germline values: CDR1 SGHRS, CDR2 YFSETQ. The ends were cut back, 0 bases at V and 0 bases at J, with 8 bases in the middle.

The chain links TRBV7-9 to TRBJ2-1; D is uncertain. V lost 3 bases to trimming and J lost 5 bases, with 5 bases between them. The CDR3 has 12 amino acids. Germline V gene lookup returns CDR1 SEHNR and CDR2 FQNEAQ (reference sequence). For the CDR3, the DNA is TGTGCCAGCAGCTTTAATCACAATGAGCAGTTCTTC. Amino acids: CASSFNHNEQFF. The full variable domain, its missing parts supplied by reference TRBV7-9 and TRBJ2-1, is DTGVSQNPRHKITKRGQNVTFRCDPISEHNRLYWYRQTLGQGPEFLTYFQNEAQLEKSRLLSDRFSAERPKGSFSTLEIQRTEQGDSAMYLCASSFNHNEQFFGPGTRLTVL.

Only a few counts were recorded for this clonotype. The chain carries TRBV4-3 and TRBJ2-1; D may match TRBD1 or TRBD2 (6 bases each). V lost 3 bases and J 5 bases, leaving 14 bases between the germline ends. From germline, CDR1 is LGHNA and CDR2 YSLEER. The CDR3 sequence is 15 residues long. The CDR3 region has the DNA TGCGCCAGCAGCCACGGGGGCCCGGCCGACAATGAGCAGTTCTTC. Residues: CASSHGGPADNEQFF.

The chain employs TRBV20-1 and TRBJ2-1, with 11 bases identical to TRBD2. Germline assignment: CDR1 DFQATT and CDR2 SNEGSKA (reference sequence). The CDR3 totals 18 residues. V shed 1 base and J 0 bases; nucleotides not matched to a gene: 8. This CDR3 reads CSARVRLAGLSSYNEQFF. As DNA, the CDR3 is TGCAGTGCTAGAGTTCGACTAGCGGGGCTCAGCTCCTACAATGAGCAGTTCTTC.

In its sample, this clonotype was seen a few times. The chain is built from TRBV4-2 and TRBJ2-7; D ambiguous. V shed 1 base and J shed 3 bases, with 13 bases lying between them. In germline, CDR1 is LGHNA, CDR2 YNFKEQ. The CDR3 length is 15 residues. The CDR3 here is CASSQGGASSYEQYF. The CDR3 region has the DNA TGTGCCAGCAGCCAAGGCGGAGCCTCCAGCTACGAGCAGTACTTC.

This clonotype was recorded a few times. The V gene is TRBV5-1, the J gene TRBJ2-2; D is ambiguous. Germline V gives CDR1 SGHRS, CDR2 YFSETQ. There are 14 residues in the CDR3. V lost 4 bases and J lost 0, with 7 bases in between. CDR3 sequence (DNA): TGCGCCAGCAGCCCGATCGCGAACACCGGGGAGCTGTTTTTT. This sequence encodes CASSPIANTGELFF.

This clonotype occurred a few times. The V call is TRBV28, the J call TRBJ2-3; 9 nucleotides agree with TRBD1. Germline V gene sequence: CDR1 MDHEN, CDR2 SYDVKM. The CDR3 spans 15 residues. J lost 2 bases, V lost 6 bases, and 6 bases had no gene match. Here the CDR3 reads CASSTTGGITDTQYF. The CDR3 nucleotides read TGTGCCAGCAGCACCACAGGGGGCATCACAGATACGCAGTATTTT. Drawing the rest from reference TRBV28 and TRBJ2-3, the complete variable domain is DVKVTQSSRYLVKRTGEKVFLECVQDMDHENMFWYRQDPGLGLRLIYFSYDVKMKEKGDIPEGYSVSREKKERFSLILESASTNQTSMYLCASSTTGGITDTQYFGPGTRLTVL.

This clonotype was counted between two and nine times. The rearrangement joins TRBV7-2 to TRBJ2-3, with a tentative D call TRBD2 (6 bases). CDR1 and CDR2 from the germline V gene are SGHTA and FQGNSA. The V end was cut by 4 bases, the J end by 5 bases, with 13 bases between. The CDR3 runs to 14 residues. CDR3 loop: CASSSPDYRDTQYF. The DNA of the CDR3 is TGTGCCAGCAGCTCTCCGGACTATCGAGATACGCAGTATTTT. Full variable domain (missing parts from reference TRBV7-2 and TRBJ2-3): GAGVSQSPSNKVTEKGKDVELRCDPISGHTALYWYRQSLGQGLEFLIYFQGNSAPDKSGLPSDRFSAERTGGSVSTLTIQRTQQEDSAVYLCASSSPDYRDTQYFGPGTRLTVL.

V and J are TRBV7-2 and TRBJ2-3; TRBD2 matches 11 bases. J lost 2 bases, V lost 4 bases, and 5 bases had no gene match. There are 16 residues in the CDR3. CDR1 is SGHTA and CDR2 is FQGNSA in the germline V gene. The CDR3 reads CASSYTSGGPTDTQYF. DNA for the CDR3: TGTGCCAGCAGCTACACTAGCGGGGGACCCACAGATACGCAGTATTTT.

The chain joins TRBV7-2 to TRBJ1-6; D is possibly TRBD1 (6 bases). This CDR3 spans 14 amino acids. Trimming left V 4 bases short and J 4 bases short, with 8 bases between. Germline lookup yields CDR1 SGHTA and CDR2 FQGNSA. The CDR3 here is CASSSGQYNSPLHF. CDR3 bases: TGTGCCAGCAGCTCTGGACAGTATAATTCACCCCTCCACTTT.

This clonotype was recorded a few times. The chain links TRBV24-1 to TRBJ2-1; 10 nucleotides agree with TRBD1. Germline lookup yields CDR1 KGHDR and CDR2 SFDVKD. The CDR3 has 16 residues. V trimming: 3 bases; J trimming: 9 bases; junction bases outside the gene matches: 10. DNA of the CDR3: TGTGCCACCAGTGATCCCGGGACAGGGGTGGAGGGTGAGCAGTTCTTC. Translating gives CATSDPGTGVEGEQFF.